This T cell receptor beta chain is from a study of T cells after yellow fever vaccination. The germline V gene has CDR1 SGHRS and CDR2 YFSETQ. The CDR3 has 14 residues. The trim removed 4 bases at V and 4 bases at J, leaving 6 bases unmatched. At least ten counts were recorded for this clonotype. 5'RACE template switching produced TCR cDNA carrying a universal primer site and UMIs. TCRdb reanalysed the 5' RACE reads using MiXCR and keeps one entry per CDR3 protein. The top ten hold around 2.3% of the sample, which has about 160,000 distinct CDR3 sequences, under 7.5% seen once. This specimen consisted of CD4+ T cells sorted from PBMCs, obtained about 5 days after the first yellow fever vaccination. The receptor comes from a man between 18 and 35 years old who received the YFV17D yellow fever vaccine. This chain links TRBV5-1 with TRBJ2-3; 7 positions match TRBD2. The CDR3 nucleotides are TGCGCCAGCAGCGCGGGGGAGCTTGCAGATACGCAGTATTTT. It translates to CASSAGELADTQYF.